Described below is a single T cell receptor beta chain sequence and its context. Antigen unknown. With only one base between it and a far larger clone, this is likely a read error. The donors, all of them Caucasian adults, lived in Nashville, Tennessee. The data originate from a study of shared clonotypes between healthy human individuals. General study findings and limits: An effect of sequencing depth on clonotype sharing among donors was expected.

Replicate PCRs from sorted subsets contained around 200 ng DNA, which is 31,000 or so T cell genomes. Measured with immunoSEQ multiplex PCR; TCRdb has only the in-frame clones, and not every one. The data show 950,000 to 1,200,000 clones, roughly 77% seen once. The ends were cut back, 3 bases at V and 4 bases at J, with 15 bases in the middle. Germline V lookup: CDR1 GTSNPN, CDR2 SVGIG (reference sequence). This CDR3 has 14 amino acids. The receptor's source is a man younger than 30 in good health. Some clones in this sample may be carry-over from other donors' samples. J is TRBJ1-1 and V is TRBV30, with no clear D. Source material: memory CD4+ T cells from PBMCs. The sample's subset: CD45RA-negative fraction. CDR3 coding DNA: TGTGCCTGGAGGGACTCGCCGGCGTGCACTGAAGCTTTCTTT. Translated, it gives CAWRDSPACTEAFF. The entire variable domain, with the rest obtained from reference TRBV30 and TRBJ1-1, is as follows: SQTIHQWPATLVQPVGSPLSLECTVEGTSNPNLYWYRQAAGRGLQLLFYSVGIGQISSEVPQNLSASRPQDRQFILSSKKLLLSDSGFYLCAWRDSPACTEAFFGQGTRLTVV.